The next 20 T cell receptor beta chains were all read from a single sample in a study of blood T cells in healthy people across ages. It was with a sample-barcoded 5' primer and a J-beta primer mix that a second PCR of about 6 to 12 cycles was run. TCRdb passed the 5' RACE reads through MiXCR, listing each CDR3 protein once. The table lists 700,000 to 900,000 distinct CDR3 sequences, around half of them singletons. Sequencing was performed on blood. Receptor source: an elderly man in good health.

In this sample, this clonotype turned up a few times. The chain joins TRBV2 to TRBJ2-4; no definite D call. CDR1 and CDR2 (germline): SNHLY, FYNNEI. Trimming shortened V by 6 bases and J by 9 bases, and 21 bases separated the two germline ends. The CDR3 length is 15 residues. The DNA of the CDR3 is TGTGCCAGCAGCCCGTGGCGGCTCGGTGCTAGCATTCAGTACTTC. Translating gives CASSPWRLGASIQYF.

The rearrangement joins TRBV7-9 to TRBJ1-1, with D perhaps matching TRBD1 (6 bases). The germline V and J ends were trimmed by 7 bases and 5 bases, with 14 bases remaining between them. The CDR3 contains 13 residues. The germline gives CDR1 SEHNR, CDR2 FQNEAQ (reference sequence). The CDR3 is CASIGGRRTEAFF. The CDR3 nucleotides are TGTGCCAGCATAGGGGGTAGGAGGACTGAAGCTTTCTTT.

This chain joins TRBV5-1 and TRBJ2-1; 11 bases are a match to TRBD2. The length of the CDR3 is 16 residues. V lost 0 bases to trimming and J lost 4 bases; unmatched junction nucleotides: 3. Germline V gives CDR1 SGHRS, CDR2 YFSETQ. The CDR3 DNA sequence: TGCGCCAGCAGCTTGGTATGGACTAGCGGGTACAATGAGCAGTTCTTC. Translating gives CASSLVWTSGYNEQFF.

For this clonotype: A junction end diverges from the germline sequence, so it may reflect a read error. This chain connects TRBV2 to TRBJ2-4, with unresolved D. The CDR3 spans 16 residues. Germline V lookup: CDR1 SNHLY, CDR2 FYNNEI. CDR3 DNA sequence: TGTGTCAGCAGCTTTGCCCTCCCGGTTTCCCAAAACATTCAGTACTTC. It is translated as CVSSFALPVSQNIQYF.

This clonotype was seen a handful of times. The chain has TRBV7-9 and TRBJ2-3, with 7 bases aligning to TRBD2. V shed 4 bases and J 14 bases; nucleotides not matched to a gene: 21. Germline V CDR1 and CDR2: SEHNR, FQNEAQ (reference sequence). This CDR3 has 16 amino acids. The CDR3 nucleotides are TGTGCCAGCAGCTCCCTTCACAGCGGGGACCACAGATACGCGTATTTT. Translated, it gives CASSSLHSGDHRYAYF. Together with reference TRBV7-9 and TRBJ2-3, the CDR3 gives the full variable domain: DTGVSQNPRHKITKRGQNVTFRCDPISEHNRLYWYRQTLGQGPEFLTYFQNEAQLEKSRLLSDRFSAERPKGSFSTLEIQRTEQGDSAMYLCASSSLHSGDHRYAYFGPGTRLTVL.

The chain uses TRBV27 and TRBJ1-1; 8 nucleotides match TRBD1. The CDR3 contains 14 residues. Germline CDR1 MNHEY, CDR2 SMNVEV (reference sequence). The J segment lost 4 bases and the V segment lost 6 bases, leaving 7 bases of the junction unmatched. The CDR3 DNA sequence: TGTGCCAGCAGCCGCAGGGGGCGTAGCACTGAAGCTTTCTTT. This codes for CASSRRGRSTEAFF.

In this sample, this clonotype turned up a few times. V is TRBV7-3 and J is TRBJ2-3; maybe TRBD2 (6 bases). CDR1 is SGHTA, CDR2 FQGTGA, per germline. CDR3 length: 14 residues. Trimming took off 5 bases at V and 5 bases at J, with 14 bases between the two ends. CDR3 bases: TGTGCCAGCAGCCCCTATAGGAGGGGAGATACGCAGTATTTT. It encodes CASSPYRRGDTQYF.

This clonotype was seen a few times. V and J are TRBV7-2 and TRBJ2-1, with 8 bases aligning to TRBD1. Germline-derived CDR1 and CDR2 are SGHTA and FQGNSA. The CDR3 runs to 15 residues. V trimming: 1 base; J trimming: 6 bases; junction bases outside the gene matches: 5. DNA of the CDR3: TGTGCCAGCAGCTTAGTTCGGACAGGGCTCAATGAGCAGTTCTTC. It encodes CASSLVRTGLNEQFF.

The chain couples TRBV28 to TRBJ1-4; D unresolved. There are 15 residues in the CDR3. CDR1 and CDR2 (germline): MDHEN, SYDVKM. Trimming removed 6 bases from V and 3 bases from J, with 14 bases in between. The DNA of the CDR3 is TGTGCCAGCAGCAACGACGTCCGGGCTAATGAAAAACTGTTTTTT. Residues: CASSNDVRANEKLFF.

This clonotype was counted between two and nine times. V usage is TRBV7-9 and J usage is TRBJ2-5; 8 nucleotides line up with TRBD2. The trim removed 3 bases at V and 1 base at J, leaving 4 bases unmatched. The CDR3 is 15 residues long. Germline CDR1 is SEHNR and CDR2 is FQNEAQ (reference sequence). The CDR3 here is CASSLNSGTQETQYF. The CDR3 region has the DNA TGTGCCAGCAGCTTGAATAGCGGGACCCAAGAGACCCAGTACTTC.

This chain uses TRBV2 with TRBJ2-5, with D tentatively TRBD1 or TRBD2 (6 bases each). CDR3 size: 15 residues. V shed 7 bases and J shed 11 bases, with 26 bases lying between them. The germline CDR1 and CDR2 sequences are SNHLY and FYNNEI. CDR3 DNA: TGTGCCAGCACTTGGGGGGCAGCTGCCCTACGTGGGCAGTACTTC. The encoded protein is CASTWGAAALRGQYF.

CDR3 sequence: CASSSTGTPPETQYF. For the CDR3, the DNA is TGTGCCAGCAGCTCGACAGGAACCCCTCCAGAGACCCAGTACTTC. V gene TRBV5-4 combines with J gene TRBJ2-5, with D possibly being TRBD1 (6 bases). Trimming removed 3 bases from V and 4 bases from J, with 16 bases in between. Germline V gene sequence: CDR1 SGHNT, CDR2 YYREEE (reference sequence). The CDR3 is 15 residues long.

The chain employs TRBV28 and TRBJ1-4; unclear D gene. The germline CDR1 and CDR2 sequences are MDHEN and SYDVKM. The CDR3 is made up of 16 amino acids. V dropped 3 bases and J dropped 0 bases, with 11 bases sitting between them. The CDR3 DNA reads TGTGCCAGCAGTTTTAGTCAGCTTCCAACTAATGAAAAACTGTTTTTT. It specifies CASSFSQLPTNEKLFF.

The V call is TRBV5-1, the J call TRBJ1-6, with 7 bases lining up with TRBD1. Germline V gives CDR1 SGHRS, CDR2 YFSETQ. Losses at the gene ends were 1 base for V and 10 bases for J; bases not matched to a gene: 5. The length of the CDR3 is 14 residues. The CDR3 reads CASSLTGVGSPLHF. The CDR3 DNA is TGCGCCAGCAGCTTGACAGGGGTTGGATCACCCCTCCACTTT. The complete variable domain, with remaining parts taken from reference TRBV5-1 and TRBJ1-6, reads KAGVTQTPRYLIKTRGQQVTLSCSPISGHRSVSWYQQTPGQGLQFLFEYFSETQRNKGNFPGRFSGRQFSNSRSEMNVSTLELGDSALYLCASSLTGVGSPLHFGNGTRLTVT.

There are a few counts of this clonotype. This chain joins TRBV29-1 and TRBJ2-7; weak D call: TRBD1 (6 bases). The V end was cut by 7 bases, the J end by 3 bases, with 13 bases between. The CDR3 contains 12 residues. Germline loops: CDR1 SQVTM, CDR2 ANQGSEA. The CDR3 protein is CSAGQYNYEQYF. The DNA of the CDR3 is TGCAGCGCCGGACAGTATAACTACGAGCAGTACTTC.

The J gene is TRBJ2-3, the V gene TRBV20-1; weak D call: TRBD1 (5 bases). Trimming cost V 0 bases and J 6 bases, with 16 bases left between them. This CDR3 contains 15 residues. Germline V CDR1 and CDR2: DFQATT, SNEGSKA (reference sequence). The CDR3 DNA follows: TGCAGTGCTAGAGATGGGGCCAGACCCACGGATACGCAGTATTTT. Translated: CSARDGARPTDTQYF.

The chain carries TRBV24-1 and TRBJ2-5; 7 nucleotides align to TRBD2. The CDR3 totals 14 residues. Germline V gene lookup returns CDR1 KGHDR and CDR2 SFDVKD. The trim removed 5 bases at V and 2 bases at J, leaving 4 bases unmatched. The CDR3 spells CATSGSGTQETQYF. In DNA form, the CDR3 reads TGTGCCACCAGTGGAAGCGGGACGCAAGAGACCCAGTACTTC.

This clonotype was picked up a small number of times. The rearrangement uses TRBV12-3 or TRBV12-4 and TRBJ2-6; a possible D gene is TRBD1 (6 bases). V dropped 6 bases and J dropped 2 bases, with 11 bases sitting between them. The CDR3 length is 15 residues. CDR3 bases: TGTGCCAGCAGGCCAACAGGGACTGGGGCCAACGTCCTGACTTTC. Protein sequence: CASRPTGTGANVLTF.

This clonotype was found a few times. V and J are TRBV7-2 and TRBJ2-5; TRBD1 or TRBD2 may be the D gene (5 bases each). V was pared by 6 bases and J by 5 bases, with 19 bases between. Germline CDR1 and CDR2: SGHTA and FQGNSA. The CDR3 consists of 15 residues. Here the CDR3 DNA reads TGTGCCAGCAGACCGGGGACGGCGCCGGGGGAGACCCAGTACTTC. Protein sequence: CASRPGTAPGETQYF.

This clonotype was counted a single time. This chain uses TRBV30 with TRBJ1-5; D remains unclear. Trimming shortened V by 2 bases and J by 2 bases, and 10 bases separated the two germline ends. There are 14 residues in the CDR3. Germline CDR1 is GTSNPN and CDR2 is SVGIG (reference sequence). Here the CDR3 reads CAWSRRRGNQPQHF. For the CDR3, the DNA is TGTGCCTGGAGTAGGAGGAGGGGCAATCAGCCCCAGCATTTT. Full variable domain (outside the CDR3, taken from reference TRBV30 and TRBJ1-5): SQTIHQWPATLVQPVGSPLSLECTVEGTSNPNLYWYRQAAGRGLQLLFYSVGIGQISSEVPQNLSASRPQDRQFILSSKKLLLSDSGFYLCAWSRRRGNQPQHFGDGTRLSIL.